Listed below are T cell receptor beta chains from one sample, sequenced in a study of blood T cell repertoires in COVID-19. This table comes from immunoSEQ multiplex PCR, and its TCRdb copy is limited to in-frame clones, with some not included. The sample lists approximately 220,000 clones; 75% to 90% were seen once. Sequenced sample: peripheral blood. The receptors were gathered from a man between 40 and 49 years old with acute or convalescent COVID-19. CDR3s include the opening cysteine and the closing phenylalanine or tryptophan. The order of the fields is CDR3 length, J gene, clone size, V gene, D gene, CDR3 protein, CDR3 DNA. The D gene is left open where the match is weak. Not every row has a clone size; where given, it reads once, few, many or a size class.

>16|TRBJ2-5|NA|TRBV7-2|NA
CASSLGMGGTQETQYF
TGTGCCAGCAGCTTAGGTATGGGGGGAACACAAGAGACCCAGTACTTC
>15|TRBJ1-6|few|TRBV19|NA
CASSSQLTYNSPLHF
TGTGCCAGTAGTTCACAGTTAACCTATAATTCACCCCTCCACTTT
>13|TRBJ2-7|once|TRBV7-6|NA
CASSGQLSYEQYF
TGTGCCAGCAGCGGACAGCTCTCCTACGAGCAGTACTTC
>13|TRBJ1-4|NA|TRBV19|NA
CATAEDRNEKLFF
TGTGCCACCGCAGAGGACAGAAATGAAAAACTGTTTTTT
>14|TRBJ1-1|NA|TRBV18|NA
CASTPGGRDTEAFF
TGTGCCAGCACCCCGGGGGGGCGCGACACTGAAGCTTTCTTT
>12|TRBJ1-3|NA|TRBV7-9|NA
CASTPTGNTIYF
TGTGCCAGCACCCCTACGGGAAACACCATATATTTT
>16|TRBJ1-4|few|TRBV19|NA
CASSITFGGVREKLFF
TGTGCCAGTAGTATAACCTTCGGCGGGGTTCGGGAAAAACTGTTTTTT
>13|TRBJ2-3|NA|TRBV7-2|NA
CASSLPSTDTQYF
TGTGCCAGCAGCTTACCGAGCACAGATACGCAGTATTTT
>24|TRBJ2-7|few|TRBV6-6|TRBD2
CASSPGSGTSGREERSVGSIEQYF
TGTGCCAGCAGTCCAGGGTCCGGGACTAGCGGGAGAGAGGAGCGGTCTGTTGGGTCCATCGAGCAGTACTTC
>13|TRBJ2-7|few|TRBV27|NA
CASTSVGGYEQYF
TGTGCCAGCACCTCTGTGGGGGGTTACGAGCAGTACTTC
>14|TRBJ2-1|NA|TRBV18|NA
CASSPGLTGNEQFF
TGTGCCAGCTCACCGGGACTCACTGGTAATGAGCAGTTCTTC
>16|TRBJ1-2|NA|TRBV15|NA
CATSRDGGLANYGYTF
TGTGCCACCAGCAGAGATGGGGGACTAGCTAACTATGGCTACACCTTC
>13|TRBJ2-7|NA|TRBV3-1/TRBV3-2|TRBD1
CASSIRQGSEQYF
TGTGCCAGCAGCATTCGACAGGGATCCGAGCAGTACTTC
>13|TRBJ2-6|NA|TRBV5-1|NA
CASSISGANVLTF
TGCGCCAGCAGTATATCTGGGGCCAACGTCCTGACTTTC
>18|TRBJ2-3|NA|TRBV4-3|NA
CASSQGSWGVRVTDTQYF
TGCGCCAGCAGCCAAGGGTCATGGGGGGTGAGGGTCACAGATACGCAGTATTTT
>14|TRBJ2-6|NA|TRBV6-5|NA
CASRLSSGANVLTF
TGTGCCAGCAGGTTGAGCTCTGGGGCCAACGTCCTGACTTTC
>15|TRBJ1-1|NA|TRBV11-2|NA
CASSFNSGINTEAFF
TGTGCCAGCAGCTTCAATTCCGGGATTAACACTGAAGCTTTCTTT
>13|TRBJ1-2|NA|TRBV7-9|TRBD1
CASTGTGNYGYTF
TGTGCCAGTACCGGGACAGGGAACTATGGCTACACCTTC
>15|TRBJ1-3|few|TRBV18|TRBD1
CASSLGQGTGNTIYF
TGTGCCAGCTCATTGGGACAGGGGACTGGAAACACCATATATTTT
>16|TRBJ1-4|NA|TRBV19|TRBD1
CASLGQGILKNEKLFF
TGTGCCAGTCTTGGACAGGGGATCCTAAAAAATGAAAAACTGTTTTTT
>16|TRBJ1-6|few|TRBV2|TRBD1
CASSEAGGALGSPLHF
TGTGCCAGCAGTGAGGCAGGGGGTGCCTTAGGTTCACCCCTCCACTTT
>17|TRBJ2-3|NA|TRBV27|TRBD2
CASSLSFGRALQDTQYF
TGTGCCAGCAGTTTATCCTTCGGGAGGGCGCTTCAGGATACGCAGTATTTT
>14|TRBJ1-2|NA|TRBV6-5|NA
CASSPQRGGEGYTF
TGTGCCAGCAGTCCCCAGCGGGGGGGCGAGGGCTACACCTTC
>11|TRBJ2-7|few|TRBV29-1|NA
CSVSDYNEQYF
TGCAGCGTTTCGGACTACAACGAGCAGTACTTC
>12|TRBJ2-1|NA|TRBV30|NA
CAWSRQVNEQFF
TGTGCCTGGAGTAGACAGGTCAATGAGCAGTTCTTC
>11|TRBJ2-1|NA|TRBV28|NA
CASMRLGEQFF
TGTGCCAGCATGAGACTAGGCGAGCAGTTCTTC
>20|TRBJ2-1|NA|TRBV19|TRBD2
CASSIGFRLAGLSSYNEQFF
TGTGCCAGTAGTATTGGGTTCCGGCTAGCGGGGTTGAGCTCCTACAATGAGCAGTTCTTC
>13|TRBJ1-1|NA|TRBV19|NA
CASHEGLSTEAFF
TGTGCCAGCCATGAGGGATTAAGCACTGAAGCTTTCTTT
>13|TRBJ2-2|NA|TRBV6-5|TRBD2
CATKRGRAGELFF
TGTGCCACAAAACGTGGGAGGGCCGGGGAGCTGTTTTTT
>16|TRBJ2-1|NA|TRBV4-3|NA
CASSHPTGTGGTEQFF
TGCGCCAGCAGCCATCCCACCGGGACTGGGGGAACGGAGCAGTTCTTC
>14|TRBJ1-3|NA|TRBV7-9|NA
CASRESDSGNTIYF
TGTGCCAGCAGGGAGAGCGACTCTGGAAACACCATATATTTT
>15|TRBJ2-5|NA|TRBV2|TRBD2
CARGTSGRGGETQYF
TGTGCCAGAGGGACTAGCGGGAGAGGCGGCGAGACCCAGTACTTC
>15|TRBJ1-4|NA|TRBV9|NA
CASGVGPGMSEKLFF
TGTGCCAGCGGCGTAGGCCCAGGGATGAGTGAAAAACTGTTTTTT
>17|TRBJ2-1|NA|TRBV6-2/TRBV6-3|NA
CASSVSGSSSSYNEQFF
TGTGCCAGCAGTGTGTCCGGTTCGTCGAGCTCCTACAATGAGCAGTTCTTC
>14|TRBJ1-3|few|TRBV18|NA
CASSPSSQGNTIYF
TGTGCCAGCTCACCCTCTTCACAGGGAAACACCATATATTTT
>13|TRBJ1-1|NA|TRBV18|NA
CASSPGPTTEAFF
TGTGCCAGCTCACCGGGCCCCACGACTGAAGCTTTCTTT
>16|TRBJ1-3|NA|TRBV11-2|NA
CASSLIRLNSGNTIYF
TGTGCCAGCAGCTTAATTAGACTTAACTCTGGAAACACCATATATTTT
>15|TRBJ1-1|NA|TRBV2|NA
CASSEEGGGNTEAFF
TGTGCCAGCAGTGAAGAGGGCGGAGGGAACACTGAAGCTTTCTTT
>13|TRBJ2-7|NA|TRBV30|NA
CAWNLQGTGEQYF
TGTGCCTGGAATCTACAGGGTACAGGCGAGCAGTACTTC
>15|TRBJ2-7|NA|TRBV4-2|TRBD2
CASSRSGSKSYEQYF
TGTGCCAGCAGCCGCAGCGGGAGCAAGTCCTACGAGCAGTACTTC
>17|TRBJ2-7|NA|TRBV10-2|TRBD2
CASSESPGASGNREQYF
TGCGCCAGCAGTGAGTCGCCCGGGGCTAGCGGGAATCGCGAGCAGTACTTC